The entry that follows covers one T cell receptor beta chain sequence. Produced via immunoSEQ multiplex PCR; TCRdb's table is partial and in-frame only. This table holds roughly 30,000 clones, less than 90% found once. The source of the sample is a study of PD-1 and CTLA-4 blockade in melanoma. The CDR3 sequence is 14 residues long. Trimming cost V 6 bases and J 1 base, with 12 bases left between them. The germline V gene has CDR1 MNHEY and CDR2 SVGAGI. This sample comprised CD8+ T cells from peripheral blood, obtained from a patient given anti-PD-1 treatment. The clonotype comes from a human donor with melanoma. This chain uses TRBV6-5 with TRBJ2-5; D ambiguous. In DNA, the CDR3 is TGTGCCAGCAGACTGAACCGATTCCAAGAGACCCAGTACTTC. Translation gives CASRLNRFQETQYF.